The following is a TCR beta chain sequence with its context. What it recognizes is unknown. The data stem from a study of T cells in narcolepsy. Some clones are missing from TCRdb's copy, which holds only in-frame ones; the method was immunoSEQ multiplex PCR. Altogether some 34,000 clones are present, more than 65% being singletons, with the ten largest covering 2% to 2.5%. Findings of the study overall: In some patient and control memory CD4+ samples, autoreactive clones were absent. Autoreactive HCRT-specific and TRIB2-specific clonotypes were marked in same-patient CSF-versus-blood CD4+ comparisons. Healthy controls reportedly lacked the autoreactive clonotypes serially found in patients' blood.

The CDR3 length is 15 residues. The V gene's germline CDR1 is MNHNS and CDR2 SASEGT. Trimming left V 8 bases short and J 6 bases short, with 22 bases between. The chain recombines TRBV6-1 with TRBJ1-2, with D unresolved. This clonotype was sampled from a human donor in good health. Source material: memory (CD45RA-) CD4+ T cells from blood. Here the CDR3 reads CASFEAGLPPNGYTF. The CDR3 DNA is TGTGCCAGCTTTGAGGCAGGCCTACCCCCCAATGGCTACACCTTC.